The rows below give T cell receptor beta chains drawn from one sample of a study of cytomegalovirus exposure and HLA in healthy donors. Produced via immunoSEQ multiplex PCR; TCRdb's table is partial and in-frame only. The table lists roughly 20,000 clones, 65% to 75% of them singletons. The material sequenced was PBMCs. The receptors derive from a man between 18 and 29 years old in good health and CMV-seronegative. Each CDR3 is given with its conserved first and last residue. The order of the fields is clone size, V gene, D gene, J gene, CDR3 DNA, CDR3 protein. The D gene is left open where the match is weak. Size is omitted from some rows. Given values are once, few, many or a class for expanded clones.

size: few; V: TRBV6-6; D: TRBD1; J: TRBJ1-1; DNA: TGTGCCAGCAGCAGGGGGGTTTTGACTGAAGCTTTCTTT; CDR3: CASSRGVLTEAFF
size: -; V: TRBV5-1; D: TRBD2; J: TRBJ2-3; DNA: TGCGCCAGCAGCAGGACTAGCGGGAGCACAGATACGCAGTATTTT; CDR3: CASSRTSGSTDTQYF
size: -; V: TRBV5-8; D: TRBD1; J: TRBJ2-7; DNA: TGTGCCAGCAGCTTCACCTACAGGGGCGAGCAGTACTTC; CDR3: CASSFTYRGEQYF
size: few; V: TRBV4-2; D: TRBD2; J: TRBJ2-2; DNA: TGTGCCAGCAGCCAAGATGGGACTAGCGGGAGCGGGGAGCTGTTTTTT; CDR3: CASSQDGTSGSGELFF
size: few; V: TRBV12-5; D: -; J: TRBJ2-1; DNA: TGTGCTAGTGGTTTGGGCGGAGCCAGGGTGTACAATGAGCAGTTCTTC; CDR3: CASGLGGARVYNEQFF
size: once; V: TRBV25-1; D: TRBD1; J: TRBJ1-4; DNA: TGTGCCAGCAGGGAGCGCAGGGAAGGGGGCACGTCTGAAAAACTGTTTTTT; CDR3: CASRERREGGTSEKLFF
size: -; V: TRBV25-1; D: TRBD1; J: TRBJ1-1; DNA: TGTGCCAGCAGTGCTGCAGGGGGCACTGAAGCTTTCTTT; CDR3: CASSAAGGTEAFF
size: -; V: TRBV7-9; D: -; J: TRBJ1-1; DNA: TGTGCCAGCAGCTTATCAAAGAACACTGAAGCTTTCTTT; CDR3: CASSLSKNTEAFF
size: -; V: TRBV6-1; D: TRBD2; J: TRBJ2-3; DNA: TGTGCCAGCAGACCCCTAGCGGGGGCTGCAGATACGCAGTATTTT; CDR3: CASRPLAGAADTQYF
size: -; V: TRBV7-3; D: -; J: TRBJ1-1; DNA: TGTGCCAGCAGCCGACAGCCGAACACTGAAGCTTTCTTT; CDR3: CASSRQPNTEAFF
size: -; V: TRBV14; D: -; J: TRBJ2-3; DNA: TGTGCCAGCAGCCAAGAAAGGAGAAGCACGCAGTATTTT; CDR3: CASSQERRSTQYF
size: -; V: TRBV7-8; D: TRBD1; J: TRBJ2-5; DNA: TGTGCCAGCATCAGGGGGAGTCAAGAGACCCAGTACTTC; CDR3: CASIRGSQETQYF
size: -; V: TRBV29-1; D: TRBD1; J: TRBJ2-5; DNA: TGCAGCGTTGAGACAGGGGTACGGGAGACCCAGTACTTC; CDR3: CSVETGVRETQYF